The next 32 T cell receptor beta chains were all read from a single sample in a study of T cells in lung cancer brain metastases. Assay: immunoSEQ multiplex PCR; the TCRdb copy retains only in-frame clones and omits some. The data show fewer than 5,000 clones, roughly 90% seen once. What was sequenced was tumor tissue from the primary lung tumor. The receptors were gathered from a man in his 60s with non-small cell lung cancer.

The gene calls are TRBV11-2 and TRBJ2-3; the D is unclear. The CDR3 runs 14 residues. Looked up from germline, CDR1 is SGHAT and CDR2 is FQNNGV. Trimming cost V 0 bases and J 2 bases, with 6 bases left between them. This CDR3 is CASSLDRITDTQYF. Here the CDR3 DNA reads TGTGCCAGCAGCTTAGACAGGATCACAGATACGCAGTATTTT.

The chain is built from TRBV6-6 and TRBJ1-1; a possible D gene is TRBD1 (6 bases). V shed 5 bases and J shed 1 base, with 17 bases lying between them. CDR3 size: 16 residues. Germline values: CDR1 MNHNY, CDR2 SVGAGI (reference sequence). For the CDR3, the DNA is TGTGCCAGCAGTAGCGCCGCAGGGGTGAGGAACACTGAAGCTTTCTTT. This encodes CASSSAAGVRNTEAFF.

This clone occurred once. J is TRBJ2-7 and V is TRBV7-3; D not resolved. The CDR3 covers 13 residues. V lost 5 bases to trimming and J lost 2 bases, with 10 bases between them. CDR1 SGHTA and CDR2 FQGTGA come from the germline V gene. The CDR3 sequence: CASSIGPAYEQYF. Here the CDR3 DNA reads TGTGCCAGCAGCATAGGGCCCGCCTACGAGCAGTACTTC.

The chain couples TRBV19 to TRBJ1-2; D is possibly TRBD1 (5 bases). V gave up 5 bases and J gave up 6 bases, with 13 bases separating them. Germline V gives CDR1 LNHDA, CDR2 SQIVND (reference sequence). This CDR3 has 13 amino acids. CDR3 coding DNA: TGTGCCAGTAGTCGGGCGGACACGGATGGCTACACCTTC. Its translation is CASSRADTDGYTF. Together with reference TRBV19 and TRBJ1-2, the CDR3 gives the full variable domain: DGGITQSPKYLFRKEGQNVTLSCEQNLNHDAMYWYRQDPGQGLRLIYYSQIVNDFQKGDIAEGYSVSREKKESFPLTVTSAQKNPTAFYLCASSRADTDGYTFGSGTRLTVV.

The rearrangement joins TRBV7-2 to TRBJ2-7, with D hard to call. Germline V gene data show CDR1 as SGHTA and CDR2 as FQGNSA. V was pared by 1 base and J by 6 bases, with 10 bases between. This CDR3 region has 13 residues. For the CDR3, the DNA is TGTGCCAGCAGCTTAGTCCCTAGTGGCGAGCAGTACTTC. Translation gives CASSLVPSGEQYF.

The CDR3 DNA reads as TGCGCCAGCAGCTTGTACCTCAATCAGCCCCAGCATTTT. The encoded protein is CASSLYLNQPQHF. The chain couples TRBV5-1 to TRBJ1-5; D remains unclear. This CDR3 is 13 amino acids long. Trimming stripped 1 base from V and 3 bases from J, with 5 bases between. Germline CDR1 is SGHRS and CDR2 is YFSETQ.

This rearrangement joins TRBV7-2 to TRBJ2-7, with D maybe TRBD2 (5 bases). This CDR3 is built from 13 residues. The germline V and J ends were trimmed by 4 bases and 3 bases, with 10 bases remaining between them. Germline-derived CDR1 and CDR2 are SGHTA and FQGNSA. Written as DNA, the CDR3 is TGTGCCAGCAGCTCAGTCCGGGGCTACGAGCAGTACTTC. Amino acids: CASSSVRGYEQYF. Using reference TRBV7-2 and TRBJ2-7 for the parts outside the CDR3, the full variable domain is GAGVSQSPSNKVTEKGKDVELRCDPISGHTALYWYRQSLGQGLEFLIYFQGNSAPDKSGLPSDRFSAERTGGSVSTLTIQRTQQEDSAVYLCASSSVRGYEQYFGPGTRLTVT.

This clone came up a few times. The chain uses TRBV6-5 and TRBJ2-2; the D gene is possibly TRBD1 (6 bases). Germline V gene data show CDR1 as MNHEY and CDR2 as SVGAGI. V was cut by 9 bases and J by 2 bases, with 13 bases left in between. The CDR3 runs to 14 residues. The DNA for the CDR3 is TGTGCCAGTCGGACAGATCGCAACACCGGGGAGCTGTTTTTT. Amino acid sequence: CASRTDRNTGELFF.

The V gene is TRBV5-6, the J gene TRBJ2-4; D may correspond to TRBD1 or TRBD2 (5 bases each). The CDR3 is made up of 15 amino acids. Trimming shortened V by 4 bases and J by 7 bases, and 18 bases separated the two germline ends. Germline CDR1 reads SGHDT; CDR2 reads YYEEEE. The CDR3 region has the DNA TGTGCCAGCAGCCTCCGTAGGTGGGGGACGAACATTCAGTACTTC. It encodes CASSLRRWGTNIQYF.

The genes are TRBV7-2 and TRBJ2-3; TRBD2 is a possible D gene (5 bases). Trimming cost V 1 base and J 4 bases, with 9 bases left between them. The germline V gene encodes CDR1 SGHTA and CDR2 FQGNSA. The CDR3 extends over 14 amino acids. The CDR3 DNA reads as TGTGCCAGCAGCTTAGTCACGGGATCAGATACGCAGTATTTT. Protein: CASSLVTGSDTQYF.

This rearrangement joins TRBV27 to TRBJ2-7; D possibly corresponds to TRBD1 (5 bases). The CDR3 runs 13 residues. The V gene lost 2 bases and the J gene lost 6 bases, with 11 bases spanning the gap. Germline loops: CDR1 MNHEY, CDR2 SMNVEV (reference sequence). In nucleotides, the CDR3 is TGTGCCAGCAGTTTACCTCAGGGTCGCGAGCAGTACTTC. Its protein product is CASSLPQGREQYF.

About this clone itself: A junction end diverges from the germline sequence, so it may reflect a read error. The V call is TRBV11-2, the J call TRBJ2-7; 10 nucleotides line up with TRBD1. The CDR3 sequence is 14 residues long. Germline assignment: CDR1 SGHAT and CDR2 FQNNGV. As DNA, the CDR3 is TGTGCCAGCAGCCCGGGGACAGGGGCCTACGAGCAGTATTTC. It encodes CASSPGTGAYEQYF.

This clone was recorded a few times. The chain uses TRBV15 and TRBJ1-5; D not certain. This CDR3 contains 17 residues. Per the germline V gene, CDR1 is LNHNV and CDR2 is YYDKDF (reference sequence). V lost 7 bases and J 6 bases, leaving 25 bases between the germline ends. The CDR3: CATTQIGVGSPGQPQHF. The CDR3 DNA follows: TGTGCCACCACCCAGATTGGGGTCGGGAGCCCGGGTCAGCCCCAGCATTTT.

The chain joins TRBV28 to TRBJ2-1; 9 nucleotides agree with TRBD2. Per germline, CDR1 MDHEN and CDR2 SYDVKM. With V trimmed by 3 bases and J by 7 bases, 4 bases remained unmatched. The CDR3 spans 14 residues. Here the CDR3 DNA reads TGTGCCAGCAGTTTTAGCGGGGGTCGGAATGAGCAGTTCTTC. Translating gives CASSFSGGRNEQFF.

V and J are TRBV7-2 and TRBJ2-3, with 14 bases aligning to TRBD2. Germline lookup yields CDR1 SGHTA and CDR2 FQGNSA. The V gene end was trimmed by 0 bases and the J gene end by 6 bases; junction bases not matched to a gene: 8. The length of the CDR3 is 18 residues. CDR3 sequence reads: CASSLAGLAGGHGDTQYF. DNA of the CDR3: TGTGCCAGCAGCTTAGCAGGACTAGCGGGGGGCCACGGCGATACGCAGTATTTT.

A word on this clone: Other DNA sequences in the same sample also yield this CDR3. The chain is built from TRBV13 and TRBJ2-7; 8 positions agree with TRBD1. CDR3 length: 14 residues. With 5 bases clipped from V and 2 bases from J, the junction kept 5 bases outside the gene matches. Germline CDR1 reads PRHDT; CDR2 reads FYEKMQ (reference sequence). The CDR3 DNA follows: TGTGCCAGCAGCCTGACGGGACAGGCCTACGAGCAGTACTTC. This gives the protein CASSLTGQAYEQYF.

The chain is built from TRBV28 and TRBJ2-1; perhaps TRBD1 as D (5 bases). The CDR3 spans 11 residues. Trimming took 5 bases from V and 9 from J, leaving 8 bases between them. Per germline, CDR1 MDHEN and CDR2 SYDVKM. Here the CDR3 reads CASSIGAEQFF. The CDR3 DNA is TGTGCCAGCAGTATAGGGGCTGAGCAGTTCTTC.

This chain links TRBV6-4 with TRBJ2-6; D unclear. The CDR3 runs to 16 residues. V lost 4 bases and J 3 bases, leaving 13 bases between the germline ends. Germline V lookup: CDR1 MRHNA, CDR2 SNTAGT. CDR3 coding DNA: TGTGCCAGCAGTGGTCAGCCTGGTGGTGGGGCCAACGTCCTGACTTTC. It is translated as CASSGQPGGGANVLTF.

This clone has a handful of counts. Written as DNA, the CDR3 is TGTGCCAGCAGCTTCCAGGGACAGGGGGCTGAAGCTTTCTTT. This translates into CASSFQGQGAEAFF. This rearrangement joins TRBV13 to TRBJ1-1; 11 bases agree with TRBD1. The V gene end was trimmed by 3 bases and the J gene end by 6 bases; junction bases not matched to a gene: 3. CDR3 size: 14 residues. The germline CDR1 and CDR2 sequences are PRHDT and FYEKMQ (reference sequence).

The chain links TRBV9 to TRBJ2-3, with 9 bases matching TRBD2. The CDR3 is 16 amino acids. CDR1 is SGDLS and CDR2 is YYNGEE in the germline V gene. V dropped 0 bases and J dropped 4; count of bases not matched to a gene: 6. The CDR3 here is CASSVGAGGRADTQYF. CDR3 in DNA: TGTGCCAGCAGCGTAGGGGCGGGAGGGCGCGCAGATACGCAGTATTTT.

The sample holds one count of this clone. The chain couples TRBV19 to TRBJ1-6; 9 bases agree with TRBD1. Per the germline V gene, CDR1 is LNHDA and CDR2 is SQIVND (reference sequence). The J segment lost 10 bases and the V segment lost 5 bases, leaving 3 bases of the junction unmatched. The CDR3 is 13 residues long. This chain's CDR3 is CASSSTGGSPLHF. The DNA for the CDR3 is TGTGCCAGTAGTTCAACAGGGGGCTCACCCCTCCACTTT.

The gene calls are TRBV2 and TRBJ2-7; no clear D gene. Germline CDR1 is SNHLY and CDR2 is FYNNEI. This CDR3 has 11 residues. Trimming left V 9 bases short and J 4 bases short, with 10 bases between. Written as DNA, the CDR3 is TGTGCCAGTAGTAGGGCTTACGAGCAGTACTTC. Protein: CASSRAYEQYF.

The chain uses TRBV2 and TRBJ1-2; weak D call: TRBD1 (6 bases). V lost 7 bases, J lost 1 base, and 16 bases lay in between. Per the germline V gene, CDR1 is SNHLY and CDR2 is FYNNEI. The CDR3 has 15 residues. The CDR3: CASTRTENLNYGYTF. The CDR3 DNA is TGTGCCAGCACTAGGACAGAGAACCTTAACTATGGCTACACCTTC.

For the CDR3, the DNA is TGTGCCAGCAGCCCCGGACAGCTTCAGTACTTC. Its protein product is CASSPGQLQYF. The J gene is TRBJ2-7, the V gene TRBV25-1; D perhaps matches TRBD1 (6 bases). CDR1 is MGHDK, CDR2 SYGVNS, per germline. The CDR3 length is 11 residues. V was cut by 6 bases and J by 10 bases, with 13 bases left in between.

J is TRBJ2-7 and V is TRBV5-1; unclear D gene. The V end lost 3 bases, the J end lost 6 bases, and 4 bases lay between the germline ends. Germline V lookup: CDR1 SGHRS, CDR2 YFSETQ. The CDR3 is 10 amino acids. The CDR3 region is CASSSSEQYF. As DNA, the CDR3 is TGCGCCAGCAGCTCGTCCGAGCAGTACTTC.

Comment on this clone: Germline and junction disagree at one end, which may indicate a read error. V gene TRBV7-9 combines with J gene TRBJ2-3, with D perhaps TRBD1 (7 bases). There are 15 residues in the CDR3. CDR1 is SEHNR, CDR2 FQNEAQ, per germline (reference sequence). This CDR3 reads CASSRGTVFTDTQYF. The DNA of the CDR3 is TGTGCTAGCAGCCGGGGGACAGTTTTTACAGATACGCAGTATTTT.

The chain joins TRBV6-5 to TRBJ2-7, with D possibly matching TRBD1 (5 bases). Trimming left V 4 bases short and J 3 bases short, with 10 bases between. CDR1 is MNHEY and CDR2 is SVGAGI in the germline V gene. The CDR3 has 13 residues. CDR3 DNA sequence: TGTGCCAGCAGTTCGGGCAGGGACTACGAGCAGTACTTC. It translates to CASSSGRDYEQYF.

The chain combines TRBV7-9 with TRBJ1-2, with TRBD1 identical over 7 bases. The V gene end was trimmed by 6 bases and the J gene end by 5 bases; junction bases not matched to a gene: 6. This CDR3 contains 13 residues. Germline CDR1 SEHNR, CDR2 FQNEAQ (reference sequence). The CDR3 protein is CASSRDSPYGYTF. The DNA for the CDR3 is TGTGCCAGCAGTCGGGACAGTCCGTATGGCTACACCTTC.

The V gene is TRBV5-1, the J gene TRBJ2-3; 10 positions match TRBD2. Germline V gene sequence: CDR1 SGHRS, CDR2 YFSETQ. There are 15 residues in the CDR3. The ends lost 3 bases at V and 2 bases at J; junction bases unmatched: 3. CDR3 in DNA: TGCGCCAGCAGCTCGGGGACTAGCGTCACAGATACGCAGTATTTT. Its protein product is CASSSGTSVTDTQYF.

This clone is classed as large (0.1 to 1%). This rearrangement joins TRBV7-8 to TRBJ2-1; TRBD2 matches at 7 bases. The trim removed 5 bases at V and 7 bases at J, leaving 8 bases unmatched. The CDR3 is 14 residues long. Germline V CDR1 and CDR2: SGHVS, FQNEAQ. DNA of the CDR3: TGTGCCAGCAGCCCAACCGGGGGGATTAATGAGCAGTTCTTC. It codes for CASSPTGGINEQFF.

This clone has just one count. V gene TRBV19 combines with J gene TRBJ2-3; 12 nucleotides match TRBD2. The V gene end was trimmed by 4 bases and the J gene end by 3 bases; junction bases not matched to a gene: 5. Germline loops: CDR1 LNHDA, CDR2 SQIVND (reference sequence). The length of the CDR3 is 16 residues. CDR3 in DNA: TGTGCCAGTAGTAAGGCTAGCGGGAGGGGGACAGATACGCAGTATTTT. Translated: CASSKASGRGTDTQYF.

V is TRBV28 and J is TRBJ1-4; 11 nucleotides match TRBD1. Germline assignment: CDR1 MDHEN and CDR2 SYDVKM. The CDR3 runs to 20 residues. V shed 5 bases and J 7 bases; nucleotides not matched to a gene: 21. The CDR3 sequence: CASSPPQMYGTGGSGEKLFF. DNA of the CDR3: TGTGCCAGCAGTCCGCCTCAGATGTACGGGACAGGGGGTAGTGGTGAAAAACTGTTTTTT. The full variable domain, its missing parts supplied by reference TRBV28 and TRBJ1-4, is DVKVTQSSRYLVKRTGEKVFLECVQDMDHENMFWYRQDPGLGLRLIYFSYDVKMKEKGDIPEGYSVSREKKERFSLILESASTNQTSMYLCASSPPQMYGTGGSGEKLFFGSGTQLSVL.